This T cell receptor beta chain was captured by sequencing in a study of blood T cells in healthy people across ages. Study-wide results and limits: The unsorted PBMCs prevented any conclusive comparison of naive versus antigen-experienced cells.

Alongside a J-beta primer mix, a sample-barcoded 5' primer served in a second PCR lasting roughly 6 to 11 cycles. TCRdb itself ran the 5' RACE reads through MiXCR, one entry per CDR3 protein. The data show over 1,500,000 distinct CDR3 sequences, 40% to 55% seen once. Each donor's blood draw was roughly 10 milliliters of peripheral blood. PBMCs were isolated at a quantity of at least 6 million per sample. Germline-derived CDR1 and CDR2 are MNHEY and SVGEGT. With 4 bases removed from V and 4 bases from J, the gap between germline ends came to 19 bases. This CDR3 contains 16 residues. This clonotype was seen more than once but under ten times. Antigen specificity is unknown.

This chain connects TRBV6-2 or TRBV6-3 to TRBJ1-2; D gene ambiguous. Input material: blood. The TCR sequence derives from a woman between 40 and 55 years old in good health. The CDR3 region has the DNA TGTGCCAGCAGTTTTTCTCGAGGAGCAGCGAGCTATGGCTACACCTTC. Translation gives CASSFSRGAASYGYTF.